This is a list of T cell receptor beta chains from one sample in a study of vaccination and CD4 T cells after COVID-19. Their antigen targets remain unknown. TCRdb re-called the PCR reads through MiXCR, storing one row per CDR3 protein. The table includes about 20,000 distinct CDR3 sequences, less than 55% detected once. Sequenced sample: CD4+ T cells from blood, cultured in vitro. These receptors were taken from a human donor who had recovered from COVID-19. Each CDR3 is given with its conserved first and last residue. D genes are given only for firm matches. For some rows the clone size is stated as once, few or many, or as a class when expanded; others skip it.

D gene	V gene	J gene	clone size	CDR3 DNA	CDR3 protein
.	TRBV7-2	TRBJ2-1	.	TGTGCCAGCAGCCCTAGGGGGGGTAGCGGGCGCAACAATGAGCAGTTCTTC	CASSPRGGSGRNNEQFF
.	TRBV5-1	TRBJ2-5	.	TGCGCCAGTCAGGGTACAGAGACCCAGTACTTC	CASQGTETQYF
TRBD2	TRBV19	TRBJ2-7	.	TGTGCCAGTAGTAACACGGGAGGGCCACACGAGCAGTACTTC	CASSNTGGPHEQYF
TRBD1	TRBV14	TRBJ2-3	once	TGTGCCAGCAGCCGGGGGAGGGACAGGGCGTTAGATACGCAGTATTTT	CASSRGRDRALDTQYF
.	TRBV28	TRBJ1-2	once	TGTGCCAGCAGTTCCCTGCCTTATGGCTACACCTTC	CASSSLPYGYTF
TRBD1	TRBV27	TRBJ1-1	few	TGTGCCAGCAGTTCCCGACAGGGAAGAGGTATCTTATTATGGAACACTGAAGCTTTCTTT	CASSSRQGRGILLWNTEAFF
.	TRBV18	TRBJ2-3	.	TGTGCCAGCTCACCGACACTGGAGTTTAGCACAGATACGCAGTATTTT	CASSPTLEFSTDTQYF
.	TRBV24-1	TRBJ2-7	once	TGTGCCACCAGTGGGTCCGTAGCCGGAAAGCACTACGAGCAGTACTTC	CATSGSVAGKHYEQYF
.	TRBV20-1	TRBJ1-1	.	TGCAGTGCTAGAGATCGCCGGGGATCGGCGATGAACACTGAAGCTTTCTTT	CSARDRRGSAMNTEAFF
TRBD1	TRBV11-3	TRBJ1-2	once	TGTGCCAGCAGCCTACAGGGGGCCAATGGCTACACCTTC	CASSLQGANGYTF
.	TRBV7-2	TRBJ2-7	.	TGTGCCAGCAGCTCACCTCCATTCCACGAGCAGTACTTC	CASSSPPFHEQYF
.	TRBV6-1	TRBJ2-6	few	TGTGCCACCACGAGGAGTAGCAGATCTGGGGCCAACGTCCTGACTTTC	CATTRSSRSGANVLTF
.	TRBV6-2/TRBV6-3	TRBJ2-3	few	TGTGCCAGCAAACGAGGCGGGAACACAGATACGCAGTATTTT	CASKRGGNTDTQYF
.	TRBV7-9	TRBJ2-2	.	TGTGCCAGCAGCTTAGGGGTCGCAGGCGGGGAGCTGTTTTTT	CASSLGVAGGELFF
.	TRBV27	TRBJ2-2	.	TGTGCCAGCAGTCTGGACCGCGCGAACACCGGGGAGCTGTTTTTT	CASSLDRANTGELFF
TRBD1	TRBV20-1	TRBJ1-6	.	TGCAGTGCTCCCACAGGACAGGCCTATAATTCACCCCTCCACTTT	CSAPTGQAYNSPLHF
.	TRBV15	TRBJ1-3	.	TGTGCCACCAGCAGAGATATGGGGGAAGGAGGGGGACGGTACAAATCCTCTGGAAACACCATATATTTT	CATSRDMGEGGGRYKSSGNTIYF
.	TRBV28	TRBJ2-1	.	TGTGCCAGCAGTTTAGGTTTCGGGGGTAGTGAGCAGTTCTTC	CASSLGFGGSEQFF
.	TRBV5-1	TRBJ2-2	.	TGCGCCAGCAGCTTGACAGTAGTAGGGTTTCCCGGGGAGCTGTTTTTT	CASSLTVVGFPGELFF
TRBD1	TRBV18	TRBJ2-7	.	TGTGCCAGCTCACCAAGGGACAGGGGTTCCTACGAGCAGTACTTC	CASSPRDRGSYEQYF
TRBD1	TRBV27	TRBJ1-5	.	TGTGCCAGCAGCACGAGACAGGGGGCGCAGCAGCCCCAGCATTTT	CASSTRQGAQQPQHF
.	TRBV6-5	TRBJ2-7	.	TGTGCCAGCAGTTCCCCGGGAACCCACCGAGGGTACGAGCAGTACTTC	CASSSPGTHRGYEQYF
.	TRBV5-1	TRBJ2-7	.	TGCGCCAGCAGCTTGGGATCCCTCTCCTACGAGCAGTACTTC	CASSLGSLSYEQYF
TRBD1	TRBV30	TRBJ1-5	.	TGTGCCTGGAGTCCCTCCTTGGACAGGGGCGATCAGCCCCAGCATTTT	CAWSPSLDRGDQPQHF
.	TRBV7-2	TRBJ2-1	few	TGTGCCAGCAGCCAGGGCCCGAACAATGAGCAGTTCTTC	CASSQGPNNEQFF
TRBD1	TRBV2	TRBJ1-3	few	TGTGCCAGCAGACCTAGACAGGGAATAGGTGGAAACACCATATATTTT	CASRPRQGIGGNTIYF
TRBD1	TRBV7-2	TRBJ1-3	.	TGTGCCAGCAGCTGGGACAGCAGCTCTGGAAACACCATATATTTT	CASSWDSSSGNTIYF
TRBD1	TRBV6-5	TRBJ2-7	.	TGTGCCAGCAGTTACTCATCGACAGGGAAACCCTACGAGCAGTACTTC	CASSYSSTGKPYEQYF
.	TRBV7-9	TRBJ1-1	.	TGTGCCAGCAGCAAAGAGGTGGCTTTCTTT	CASSKEVAFF
TRBD1	TRBV6-1	TRBJ1-6	.	TGTGCCAGCAGGCGGGGACAGGGGCGAATGTCCCTCCACTTT	CASRRGQGRMSLHF
.	TRBV5-1	TRBJ2-7	.	TGCGCCAGCAGCTTGGTCGGCTCCTACGAGCAGTACTTC	CASSLVGSYEQYF
.	TRBV2	TRBJ1-5	.	TGTGCCAGCACGGAGGGTAACAATCAGCCCCAGCATTTT	CASTEGNNQPQHF
TRBD1	TRBV20-1	TRBJ1-3	.	TGCAGTGCTAGGGGACAGAGCTCTGGAAACACCATATATTTT	CSARGQSSGNTIYF